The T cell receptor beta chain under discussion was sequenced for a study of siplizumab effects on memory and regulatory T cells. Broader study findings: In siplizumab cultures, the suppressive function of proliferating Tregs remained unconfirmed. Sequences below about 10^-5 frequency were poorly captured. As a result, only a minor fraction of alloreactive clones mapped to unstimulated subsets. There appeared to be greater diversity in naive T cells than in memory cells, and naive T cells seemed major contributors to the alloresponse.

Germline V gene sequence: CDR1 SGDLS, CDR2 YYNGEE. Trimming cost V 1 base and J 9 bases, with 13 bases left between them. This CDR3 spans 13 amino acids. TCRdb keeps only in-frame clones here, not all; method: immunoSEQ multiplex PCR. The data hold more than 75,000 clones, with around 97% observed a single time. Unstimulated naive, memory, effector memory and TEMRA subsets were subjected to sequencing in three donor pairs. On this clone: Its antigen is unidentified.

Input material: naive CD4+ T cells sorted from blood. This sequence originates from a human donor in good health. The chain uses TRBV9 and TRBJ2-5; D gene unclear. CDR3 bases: TGTGCCAGCAGCGTATTGTATTATACGGCCCAGTACTTC. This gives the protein CASSVLYYTAQYF.